A single sample gave rise to the 22 T cell receptor beta chains below, sequenced in a study of CD8+ T cells in alopecia areata. Treatment described: oral pan-JAK inhibitor, 5-10 mg twice daily. RNA, once extracted, was reverse transcribed into cDNA for use as the sequencing template. The data were produced by immunoSEQ multiplex PCR, yet TCRdb's version contains in-frame clones alone and is incomplete. In the table there are 200,000 to 250,000 clones, 50% to 75% of which are singletons. The sequenced sample was CD4+ T cells sorted from blood, obtained at week 4, from a patient treated with tofacitinib. These receptor sequences come from a human donor with alopecia areata.

This chain links TRBV30 with TRBJ2-5, with 9 bases that match TRBD1. From germline, CDR1 is GTSNPN and CDR2 SVGIG (reference sequence). After removal of 1 base from V and 1 base from J, the junction contained 4 bases not matched to a gene. CDR3 size: 15 residues. CDR3 DNA sequence: TGTGCCTGGAGTGCAAGGACAGGGGTCCAAGAGACCCAGTACTTC. Protein: CAWSARTGVQETQYF.

The rearrangement uses TRBV10-3 and TRBJ1-2; D may be TRBD1 (5 bases). The CDR3 is made up of 13 amino acids. The germline V gene has CDR1 ENHRY and CDR2 SYGVKD. Trimming removed 2 bases at V and 10 bases at J, with 14 bases between. DNA for the CDR3: TGTGCCATCAGTGAGCGGCAGGGAAATTACTACACCTTC. It translates to CAISERQGNYYTF.

The chain uses TRBV7-9 and TRBJ1-1, with unresolved D. This CDR3 comprises 13 residues. The germline CDR1 and CDR2 sequences are SEHNR and FQNEAQ (reference sequence). The V end lost 5 bases, the J end lost 3 bases, and 10 bases lay between the germline ends. The CDR3 loop reads CASSPSVHTEAFF. DNA for the CDR3: TGTGCCAGCAGCCCGTCAGTACACACTGAAGCTTTCTTT. The whole variable domain, filled in from reference TRBV7-9 and TRBJ1-1, reads DTGVSQNPRHKITKRGQNVTFRCDPISEHNRLYWYRQTLGQGPEFLTYFQNEAQLEKSRLLSDRFSAERPKGSFSTLEIQRTEQGDSAMYLCASSPSVHTEAFFGQGTRLTVV.

The chain uses TRBV6-5 and TRBJ2-1; possible D gene TRBD2, 5 bases. Germline V gives CDR1 MNHEY, CDR2 SVGAGI. CDR3 length: 15 residues. Trimming shortened V by 0 bases and J by 8 bases, and 14 bases separated the two germline ends. CDR3 amino acids: CASSYSSGGRDEQFF. The CDR3 DNA reads TGTGCCAGCAGTTACTCGAGTGGAGGTCGCGATGAGCAGTTCTTC.

This clone has more than one count but fewer than ten. The chain has TRBV29-1 and TRBJ1-1; D perhaps matches TRBD1 (5 bases). Germline V gene data show CDR1 as SQVTM and CDR2 as ANQGSEA. V gave up 7 bases and J gave up 6 bases, with 18 bases separating them. CDR3 length: 13 residues. The CDR3 sequence: CSGHDRFGAEAFF. As DNA, the CDR3 is TGCAGCGGCCACGACAGATTTGGCGCTGAAGCTTTCTTT.

The chain couples TRBV6-5 to TRBJ1-5, with unresolved D. Looked up from germline, CDR1 is MNHEY and CDR2 is SVGAGI. V gave up 6 bases and J gave up 1 base, with 10 bases separating them. The CDR3 is made up of 14 amino acids. CDR3 nucleotide sequence: TGTGCCAGCAGCCTGCCGGGGAGCAATCAGCCCCAGCATTTT. Translation: CASSLPGSNQPQHF.

Remarks on this clone: A much larger clone is a single base away; this may be a read error. At the DNA level, this CDR3 is encoded by other sequences in the same sample as well. This chain connects TRBV21-1 to TRBJ2-3; TRBD2, as called in the table, went unchecked against the DNA. TRBV21-1 is flagged as a pseudogene. The CDR3 runs to 16 residues. The chain's CDR3 is CASSKGAGHSTDTQYF. Here the CDR3 DNA reads TGTGCCAGCAGCAAAGGAGCGGGGCATAGCACAGATACGCAGTATTTC.

This chain joins TRBV19 and TRBJ1-1, with TRBD1 as a possible D gene (6 bases). The ends were cut back, 3 bases at V and 0 bases at J, with 11 bases in the middle. The CDR3 runs 15 residues. The germline CDR1 and CDR2 sequences are LNHDA and SQIVND (reference sequence). Here the CDR3 DNA reads TGTGCCAGTAGTATCACAGGGATCATGAACACTGAAGCTTTCTTT. It yields the protein CASSITGIMNTEAFF.

This rearrangement joins TRBV4-1 to TRBJ1-4, with D unclear. The CDR3 is made up of 15 amino acids. Trimming pared 6 bases from V and 10 bases from J, leaving 21 bases between. Germline V gene lookup returns CDR1 MGHRA and CDR2 YSYEKL. The DNA for the CDR3 is TGCGCCAGCAGTCAAAAAACCGAAGGCCTCCGAAAACTGTTTTTT. Protein: CASSQKTEGLRKLFF.

This clone showed up just a few times. J is TRBJ2-5 and V is TRBV9, with D possibly being TRBD1 (6 bases). The ends were cut back, 4 bases at V and 1 base at J, with 17 bases in the middle. The CDR3 is 16 residues long. CDR1 is SGDLS, CDR2 YYNGEE, per germline. Written as DNA, the CDR3 is TGTGCCAGCAGCCCTGGACAGCTCCGATTCCAAGAGACCCAGTACTTC. Its translation: CASSPGQLRFQETQYF. Complete variable domain (other parts from reference TRBV9 and TRBJ2-5): DSGVTQTPKHLITATGQRVTLRCSPRSGDLSVYWYQQSLDQGLQFLIQYYNGEERAKGNILERFSAQQFPDLHSELNLSSLELGDSALYFCASSPGQLRFQETQYFGPGTRLLVL.

The V call is TRBV4-3, the J call TRBJ2-2; TRBD1 is a possible D gene (6 bases). V was trimmed by 0 bases and J by 11 bases, leaving 13 bases between them. The CDR3 loop spans 14 amino acids. The germline gives CDR1 LGHNA, CDR2 YSLEER. This CDR3 reads CASSQERQAPELFF. Written as DNA, the CDR3 is TGCGCCAGCAGCCAAGAACGACAGGCCCCCGAGCTGTTTTTT.

The V gene is TRBV7-9, the J gene TRBJ2-2; D is possibly TRBD2 (6 bases). There are 15 residues in the CDR3. V lost 2 bases to trimming and J lost 6 bases, with 13 bases between them. Germline V gene data show CDR1 as SEHNR and CDR2 as FQNEAQ (reference sequence). The CDR3 region is CASSLIGGAAGELFF. CDR3 bases: TGTGCCAGCAGCTTAATCGGAGGGGCCGCCGGGGAGCTGTTTTTT. The full variable domain, its missing parts supplied by reference TRBV7-9 and TRBJ2-2, is DTGVSQNPRHKITKRGQNVTFRCDPISEHNRLYWYRQTLGQGPEFLTYFQNEAQLEKSRLLSDRFSAERPKGSFSTLEIQRTEQGDSAMYLCASSLIGGAAGELFFGEGSRLTVL.

The CDR3 spells CASSPTADANTGELFF. In DNA, the CDR3 is TGCGCCAGCAGCCCAACAGCGGACGCGAACACCGGGGAGCTGTTTTTT. The chain couples TRBV5-1 to TRBJ2-2; maybe TRBD2 (5 bases). CDR3 length: 16 amino acids. Per the germline V gene, CDR1 is SGHRS and CDR2 is YFSETQ. V dropped 4 bases and J dropped 0 bases, with 13 bases sitting between them.

This clone was seen just once. The chain links TRBV7-9 to TRBJ2-3, with D possibly being TRBD1 (7 bases). This CDR3 is 17 amino acids long. V was cut by 4 bases and J by 0 bases, with 17 bases left in between. Germline CDR1 and CDR2: SEHNR and FQNEAQ (reference sequence). The CDR3 protein is CASSSGGSTRSTDTQYF. CDR3 bases: TGTGCCAGCAGCTCAGGGGGGTCAACACGTAGCACAGATACGCAGTATTTT.

V usage is TRBV30 and J usage is TRBJ2-7; 9 bases map to TRBD1. This CDR3 has 15 amino acids. Germline CDR1 reads GTSNPN; CDR2 reads SVGIG (reference sequence). V gave up 3 bases and J gave up 2 bases; unmatched junction bases: 8. The DNA for the CDR3 is TGTGCCTGGAGGATGGACAGGGGCCCTCCCTACGAGCAGTACTTC. Translation: CAWRMDRGPPYEQYF.

This clone came up once. This specimen includes other DNA sequences encoding the same CDR3. The chain carries TRBV5-1 and TRBJ2-5, with TRBD2 matching over 10 bases. V trimming: 0 bases; J trimming: 1 base; junction bases outside the gene matches: 0. Germline assignment: CDR1 SGHRS and CDR2 YFSETQ. The CDR3 is made up of 15 amino acids. The DNA of the CDR3 is TGCGCCAGCAGCTTGGTAGCGGGGGGCCAAGAGACCCAGTACTTC. Translation: CASSLVAGGQETQYF.

This chain joins TRBV5-6 and TRBJ2-1; D is unresolved. V lost 5 bases, J lost 0 bases, and 15 bases lay in between. The CDR3 is made up of 16 amino acids. Germline V gene data show CDR1 as SGHDT and CDR2 as YYEEEE. The CDR3 region has the DNA TGTGCCAGCAGTCCCGACTCGTATGGCTCCTACAATGAGCAGTTCTTC. Protein: CASSPDSYGSYNEQFF.

The J gene is TRBJ2-7, the V gene TRBV4-1, with D perhaps TRBD2 (5 bases). The germline V and J ends were trimmed by 4 bases and 7 bases, with 14 bases remaining between them. The CDR3 is 13 residues long. CDR1 MGHRA and CDR2 YSYEKL come from the germline V gene. The CDR3 coding sequence is TGCGCCAGCAGCCCAGTGGACCGGGGAGAGCAGTACTTC. Amino acid sequence: CASSPVDRGEQYF.

For this clone: Additional DNA sequences in this sample encode the identical CDR3. V is TRBV7-9 and J is TRBJ2-3; no firm D call. Germline CDR1 reads SEHNR; CDR2 reads FQNEAQ (reference sequence). The length of the CDR3 is 12 residues. The germline V and J ends were trimmed by 1 base and 4 bases, with 3 bases remaining between them. CDR3 DNA sequence: TGTGCCAGCAGCTTAGTTGCAGATACGCAGTATTTT. Translated: CASSLVADTQYF. The full variable domain, with the rest looked up from reference TRBV7-9 and TRBJ2-3, is DTGVSQNPRHKITKRGQNVTFRCDPISEHNRLYWYRQTLGQGPEFLTYFQNEAQLEKSRLLSDRFSAERPKGSFSTLEIQRTEQGDSAMYLCASSLVADTQYFGPGTRLTVL.

CDR3 amino acids: CASSQPTGLPRGELFF. As DNA, the CDR3 is TGCGCCAGCAGCCAACCCACAGGGCTTCCCCGGGGGGAGCTGTTTTTT. The genes are TRBV4-1 and TRBJ2-2, with D perhaps matching TRBD1 (6 bases). The germline V gene has CDR1 MGHRA and CDR2 YSYEKL. The CDR3 consists of 16 residues. V gave up 2 bases and J gave up 8 bases, with 18 bases separating them.

The CDR3 here is CASSPRPVNTEAFF. The DNA of the CDR3 is TGTGCCAGCAGCCCCCGTCCTGTGAACACTGAAGCTTTCTTT. The V gene is TRBV7-2, the J gene TRBJ1-1; no firm D call. This CDR3 spans 14 amino acids. CDR1 is SGHTA, CDR2 FQGNSA, per germline. V gave up 5 bases and J gave up 0 bases, with 10 bases separating them.

The chain carries TRBV7-2 and TRBJ2-2; D may be TRBD2 (5 bases). The germline V and J ends were trimmed by 4 bases and 5 bases, with 14 bases remaining between them. Germline CDR1 and CDR2: SGHTA and FQGNSA. This CDR3 region has 15 residues. The CDR3 nucleotides are TGTGCCAGCAGCTCCGTCGGGGTAGAGACCGGGGAGCTGTTTTTT. Translating gives CASSSVGVETGELFF. The full variable domain, in which reference TRBV7-2 and TRBJ2-2 provide the parts outside the CDR3, is GAGVSQSPSNKVTEKGKDVELRCDPISGHTALYWYRQSLGQGLEFLIYFQGNSAPDKSGLPSDRFSAERTGGSVSTLTIQRTQQEDSAVYLCASSSVGVETGELFFGEGSRLTVL.